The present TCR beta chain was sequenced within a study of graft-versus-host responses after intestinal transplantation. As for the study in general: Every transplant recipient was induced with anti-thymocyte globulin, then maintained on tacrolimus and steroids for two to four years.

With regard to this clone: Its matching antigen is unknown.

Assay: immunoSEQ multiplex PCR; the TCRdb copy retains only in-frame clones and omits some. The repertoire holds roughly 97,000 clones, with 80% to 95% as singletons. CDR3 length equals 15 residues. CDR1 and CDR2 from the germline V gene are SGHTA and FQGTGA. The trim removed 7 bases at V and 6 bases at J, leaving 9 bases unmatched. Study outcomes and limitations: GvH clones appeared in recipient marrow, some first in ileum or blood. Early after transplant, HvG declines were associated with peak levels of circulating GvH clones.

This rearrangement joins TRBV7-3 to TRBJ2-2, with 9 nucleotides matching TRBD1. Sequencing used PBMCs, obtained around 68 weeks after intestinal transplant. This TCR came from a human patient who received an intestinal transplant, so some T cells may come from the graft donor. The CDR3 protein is CASNLIQGAAGELFF. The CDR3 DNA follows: TGTGCCAGCAACCTCATACAGGGGGCGGCCGGGGAGCTGTTTTTT.